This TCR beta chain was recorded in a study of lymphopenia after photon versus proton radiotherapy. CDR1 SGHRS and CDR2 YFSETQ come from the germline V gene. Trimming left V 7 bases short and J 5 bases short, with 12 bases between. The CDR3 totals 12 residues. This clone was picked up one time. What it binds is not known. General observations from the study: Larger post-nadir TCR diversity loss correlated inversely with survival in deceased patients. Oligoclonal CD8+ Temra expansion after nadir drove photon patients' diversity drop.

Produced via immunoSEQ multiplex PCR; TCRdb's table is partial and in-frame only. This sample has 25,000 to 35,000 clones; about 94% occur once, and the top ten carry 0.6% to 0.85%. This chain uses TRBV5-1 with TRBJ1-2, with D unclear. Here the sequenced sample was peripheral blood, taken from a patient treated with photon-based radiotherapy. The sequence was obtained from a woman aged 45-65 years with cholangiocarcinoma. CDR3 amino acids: CASGLLGYGYTF. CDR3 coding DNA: TGCGCCAGCGGGTTATTGGGGTATGGCTACACCTTC.